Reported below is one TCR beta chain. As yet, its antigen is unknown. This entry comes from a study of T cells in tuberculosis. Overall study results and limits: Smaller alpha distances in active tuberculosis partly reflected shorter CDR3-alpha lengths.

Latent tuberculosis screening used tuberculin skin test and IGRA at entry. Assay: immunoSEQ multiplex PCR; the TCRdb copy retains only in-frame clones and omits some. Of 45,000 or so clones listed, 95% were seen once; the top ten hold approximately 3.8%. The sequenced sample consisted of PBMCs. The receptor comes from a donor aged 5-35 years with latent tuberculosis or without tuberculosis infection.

The CDR3 region has the DNA TGTGCCAGCAGCTTATTCGGAGGCGAGGAACTGTTTTTT. Amino acids: CASSLFGGEELFF. The chain uses TRBV7-9 and TRBJ1-4; D is uncertain. In germline, CDR1 is SEHNR, CDR2 FQNEAQ (reference sequence). V lost 2 bases to trimming and J lost 12 bases, with 13 bases between them. This CDR3 spans 13 amino acids.